The 27 T cell receptor beta chains reported below all come from one sample, sequenced in a study of blood T cell repertoires in COVID-19. Clones were sequenced by immunoSEQ multiplex PCR, and TCRdb holds only the in-frame ones, with some missing. The sample includes over 200,000 clones, around 80% of them seen just once. Sequences were obtained from peripheral blood. Receptor source: a man in his forties with active or convalescent COVID-19.

This clone was seen more than once but under ten times. The rearrangement links TRBV30 to TRBJ2-3, with D perhaps TRBD2 (5 bases). CDR1 and CDR2 (germline): GTSNPN, SVGIG (reference sequence). The CDR3 is 12 residues long. With 4 bases removed from V and 2 bases from J, the gap between germline ends came to 7 bases. Here the CDR3 reads CAWTGLTDTQYF. As DNA, the CDR3 is TGTGCCTGGACAGGACTCACAGATACGCAGTATTTT. Full variable domain (missing parts from reference TRBV30 and TRBJ2-3): SQTIHQWPATLVQPVGSPLSLECTVEGTSNPNLYWYRQAAGRGLQLLFYSVGIGQISSEVPQNLSASRPQDRQFILSSKKLLLSDSGFYLCAWTGLTDTQYFGPGTRLTVL.

This rearrangement joins TRBV7-9 to TRBJ2-7, with 8 bases fitting TRBD2. The CDR3 covers 15 residues. The junction had 8 bases not matched to a gene; V was cut back by 1 base and J by 6 bases. Germline CDR1 reads SEHNR; CDR2 reads FQNEAQ (reference sequence). The CDR3: CASSLGPGLELEQYF. The CDR3 DNA reads as TGTGCCAGCAGCTTAGGTCCGGGACTAGAACTCGAGCAGTACTTC.

As concerns this clone: Other nucleotide sequences in the sample specify the same CDR3. The chain carries TRBV29-1 and TRBJ1-1, with D unclear. Between the trimmed V and J ends, which lost 2 bases and 0 bases, there was a span of 7 bases. Per the germline V gene, CDR1 is SQVTM and CDR2 is ANQGSEA. This CDR3 contains 13 residues. The CDR3 DNA follows: TGCAGCGTTGAAAGGCGGATGAACACTGAAGCTTTCTTT. Translated: CSVERRMNTEAFF.

This chain joins TRBV2 and TRBJ2-1; 7 nucleotides match TRBD1. The CDR3 loop spans 12 amino acids. Per germline, CDR1 SNHLY and CDR2 FYNNEI. V lost 6 bases to trimming and J lost 8 bases; unmatched junction nucleotides: 4. CDR3 DNA: TGTGCCAGCAGGAACGACAGGGATGAGCAGTTCTTC. It is translated as CASRNDRDEQFF.

V usage is TRBV7-2 and J usage is TRBJ2-3; 9 positions agree with TRBD1. Germline lookup yields CDR1 SGHTA and CDR2 FQGNSA. This CDR3 is 16 amino acids long. V shed 4 bases, J shed 4 bases, and the junction held 9 bases outside the gene matches. The CDR3 reads CASSSTPGQGPDTQYF. As DNA, the CDR3 is TGTGCCAGCAGCTCGACACCGGGACAGGGACCAGATACGCAGTATTTT.

The rearrangement joins TRBV27 to TRBJ2-7; D possibly corresponds to TRBD1 (6 bases). Trimming stripped 5 bases from V and 6 bases from J, with 11 bases between. The CDR3 has 12 residues. The germline V gene has CDR1 MNHEY and CDR2 SMNVEV (reference sequence). The CDR3 here is CASSTSGVEQYF. DNA of the CDR3: TGTGCCAGCAGTACGTCAGGGGTCGAGCAGTACTTC.

This clone was seen more than once but under ten times. The rearrangement joins TRBV7-2 to TRBJ1-1; maybe TRBD1 (5 bases). V was pared by 5 bases and J by 5 bases, with 15 bases between. CDR3 length equals 14 residues. Germline loops: CDR1 SGHTA, CDR2 FQGNSA. This chain's CDR3 is CASSTDTARTEAFF. In DNA form, the CDR3 reads TGTGCCAGCAGCACGGACACGGCAAGAACTGAAGCTTTCTTT. Looking up the rest from reference TRBV7-2 and TRBJ1-1 gives the full variable domain: GAGVSQSPSNKVTEKGKDVELRCDPISGHTALYWYRQSLGQGLEFLIYFQGNSAPDKSGLPSDRFSAERTGGSVSTLTIQRTQQEDSAVYLCASSTDTARTEAFFGQGTRLTVV.

This chain connects TRBV4-3 to TRBJ2-1; 15 positions agree with TRBD2. With V trimmed by 4 bases and J by 5 bases, 18 bases remained unmatched. The CDR3 sequence is 21 residues long. Germline values: CDR1 LGHNA, CDR2 YSLEER. In nucleotides, the CDR3 is TGCGCCAGCAGCCTGTTCCTCCCCGGGACTAGCGGGGGGCCAGTAAACAATGAGCAGTTCTTC. Its protein product is CASSLFLPGTSGGPVNNEQFF.

This clone was found a few times. The chain joins TRBV7-2 to TRBJ2-7; D remains unclear. CDR1 and CDR2 (germline): SGHTA, FQGNSA. There are 11 residues in the CDR3. The V end was cut by 3 bases, the J end by 5 bases, with 5 bases between. CDR3: CASSFFHEQYF. The CDR3 DNA reads TGTGCCAGCAGCTTCTTCCACGAGCAGTACTTC.

The CDR3 sequence is CASSLGTGSNYGYTF. CDR3 DNA: TGTGCCAGCAGCTTAGGGACAGGGTCTAACTATGGCTACACCTTC. The chain employs TRBV7-8 and TRBJ1-2; TRBD1 agrees at 8 bases. Germline trimming cut 1 base from V and 0 bases from J; bases unmatched to any gene: 1. The CDR3 runs 15 residues. Germline V lookup: CDR1 SGHVS, CDR2 FQNEAQ.

This clone was seen a few times. V and J are TRBV7-3 and TRBJ2-1; 9 nucleotides match TRBD2. With 0 bases clipped from V and 7 bases from J, the junction kept 10 bases outside the gene matches. CDR3 length: 17 amino acids. The germline CDR1 and CDR2 sequences are SGHTA and FQGTGA. Here the CDR3 reads CASSLTGLPSGMNEQFF. Written as DNA, the CDR3 is TGTGCCAGCAGCTTAACAGGGTTACCTAGCGGGATGAATGAGCAGTTCTTC.

The V gene is TRBV2, the J gene TRBJ1-1; 9 positions agree with TRBD1. The CDR3 extends over 14 amino acids. CDR1 SNHLY and CDR2 FYNNEI come from the germline V gene. With V trimmed by 3 bases and J by 7 bases, 6 bases remained unmatched. CDR3 in amino acids: CASSDRTGAVEAFF. CDR3 sequence (DNA): TGTGCCAGCAGTGACCGGACAGGGGCGGTTGAAGCTTTCTTT. Using reference TRBV2 and TRBJ1-1 for the parts outside the CDR3, the full variable domain is EPEVTQTPSHQVTQMGQEVILRCVPISNHLYFYWYRQILGQKVEFLVSFYNNEISEKSEIFDDQFSVERPDGSNFTLKIRSTKLEDSAMYFCASSDRTGAVEAFFGQGTRLTVV.

The chain uses TRBV4-3 and TRBJ1-4; TRBD1 matches at 10 bases. Looked up from germline, CDR1 is LGHNA and CDR2 is YSLEER. With 0 bases clipped from V and 8 bases from J, the junction kept 9 bases outside the gene matches. The CDR3 is 17 amino acids. The CDR3 reads CASSQDEAGTGVEKLFF. For the CDR3, the DNA is TGCGCCAGCAGCCAAGATGAGGCCGGGACAGGGGTCGAAAAACTGTTTTTT.

The chain employs TRBV5-1 and TRBJ1-6; D uncertain. The CDR3 extends over 13 amino acids. Trimming shortened V by 4 bases and J by 5 bases, and 7 bases separated the two germline ends. Germline lookup yields CDR1 SGHRS and CDR2 YFSETQ. CDR3 sequence reads: CASSDNNNSPLHF. CDR3 in DNA: TGCGCCAGCAGCGACAACAATAATTCACCCCTCCACTTT.

The J gene is TRBJ2-7, the V gene TRBV5-1; D call uncertain. The CDR3 loop spans 13 amino acids. Looked up from germline, CDR1 is SGHRS and CDR2 is YFSETQ. Trimming cost V 4 bases and J 0 bases, with 8 bases left between them. The CDR3 loop is CASSDLNSYEQYF. The DNA for the CDR3 is TGCGCCAGCAGCGATCTAAACTCCTACGAGCAGTACTTC.

The J gene is TRBJ1-5, the V gene TRBV19; 7 bases map to TRBD1. The germline gives CDR1 LNHDA, CDR2 SQIVND (reference sequence). CDR3 length: 15 residues. Losses at the gene ends were 5 bases for V and 5 bases for J; bases not matched to a gene: 9. The CDR3 region is CASSQPGTAHQPQHF. Written as DNA, the CDR3 is TGTGCCAGTAGTCAACCTGGGACAGCGCATCAGCCCCAGCATTTT.

The chain links TRBV24-1 to TRBJ2-2; 8 bases are a match to TRBD2. The V gene end was trimmed by 5 bases and the J gene end by 5 bases; junction bases not matched to a gene: 12. Germline CDR1 is KGHDR and CDR2 is SFDVKD. There are 17 residues in the CDR3. The CDR3 reads CATSALKWVAGTGELFF. The DNA for the CDR3 is TGTGCCACCAGTGCCCTTAAGTGGGTAGCGGGAACCGGGGAGCTGTTTTTT.

The V and J genes are TRBV15 and TRBJ2-2; tentatively, D is TRBD1 (6 bases). CDR3 length: 16 residues. The germline gives CDR1 LNHNV, CDR2 YYDKDF (reference sequence). V was shortened by 8 bases and J by 4 bases, with 20 bases between the two germline ends. The CDR3 DNA reads as TGTGCCACCTCCCGAAAAGGGGGATCAACCACCGGGGAGCTGTTTTTT. This codes for CATSRKGGSTTGELFF.

The chain is built from TRBV3-1 (or the pseudogene TRBV3-2) and TRBJ2-5; D unresolved. The ends were cut back, 6 bases at V and 5 bases at J, with 10 bases in the middle. Germline-derived CDR1 and CDR2 are LGHDT and YNNKEL (reference sequence). The length of the CDR3 is 12 residues. Written as DNA, the CDR3 is TGTGCCAGCAGGAGTGTTCGGGAGACCCAGTACTTC. It specifies CASRSVRETQYF.

V gene TRBV12-3 or TRBV12-4 combines with J gene TRBJ1-4, with TRBD1 as a possible D gene (5 bases). V gave up 6 bases and J gave up 8 bases, with 13 bases separating them. The CDR3 runs 13 residues. The CDR3 sequence is CASSRRRGEKLFF. The CDR3 nucleotides read TGTGCCAGCAGCCGTCGACGGGGGGAAAAACTGTTTTTT.

V is TRBV28 and J is TRBJ2-7; TRBD1 is a possible D gene (6 bases). V lost 7 bases and J lost 3, with 19 bases in between. The CDR3 has 15 amino acids. CDR1 and CDR2 from the germline V gene are MDHEN and SYDVKM. This chain's CDR3 is CASTTAGTPFYEQYF. The DNA for the CDR3 is TGTGCCAGCACTACCGCCGGGACACCATTCTACGAGCAGTACTTC.

This chain connects TRBV18 to TRBJ2-3; a weak D match, TRBD2 (6 bases). This CDR3 has 15 residues. Trimming took 3 bases from V and 8 from J, leaving 18 bases between them. Germline assignment: CDR1 KGHSH and CDR2 LQKENI. CDR3 residues: CASSPRPPPAGTQYF. DNA for the CDR3: TGTGCCAGCTCACCGCGACCTCCGCCAGCGGGTACGCAGTATTTT.

The chain joins TRBV29-1 to TRBJ1-1; D is ambiguous. V was shortened by 7 bases and J by 1 base, with 13 bases between the two germline ends. Germline values: CDR1 SQVTM, CDR2 ANQGSEA. The CDR3 is made up of 13 amino acids. Here the CDR3 reads CSAQPTQNTEAFF. CDR3 nucleotides: TGCAGCGCCCAACCCACACAGAACACTGAAGCTTTCTTT.

The chain has TRBV14 and TRBJ2-6; possibly TRBD1 for D (5 bases). Germline CDR1 SGHDN, CDR2 FVKESK. Trimming left V 0 bases short and J 1 base short, with 13 bases between. The CDR3 is made up of 18 amino acids. The CDR3 is CASSQESGWDSGANVLTF. CDR3 in DNA: TGTGCCAGCAGCCAAGAATCAGGGTGGGATTCTGGGGCCAACGTCCTGACTTTC.

The V gene is TRBV13, the J gene TRBJ2-1, with 8 nucleotides matching TRBD2. CDR1 is PRHDT, CDR2 FYEKMQ, per germline (reference sequence). The CDR3 covers 18 residues. Trimming cost V 2 bases and J 5 bases; bases outside gene matches: 14. The CDR3 is CASSLKAGGRLRNNEQFF. The CDR3 DNA is TGTGCCAGCAGCTTAAAGGCGGGGGGCCGCCTACGAAACAATGAGCAGTTCTTC.

The CDR3 spells CATSDLRGGRYEQFF. The CDR3 bases are TGTGCCACCAGTGATTTGCGCGGGGGGCGGTATGAGCAGTTCTTC. The chain employs TRBV24-1 and TRBJ2-1; 8 bases fit TRBD2. The CDR3 sequence is 15 residues long. V gave up 0 bases and J gave up 8 bases; unmatched junction bases: 5. Germline-derived CDR1 and CDR2 are KGHDR and SFDVKD.

The genes are TRBV3-1 (or the pseudogene TRBV3-2) and TRBJ2-7; the match to TRBD2 covers 9 bases. The CDR3 spans 15 residues. The germline gives CDR1 LGHDT, CDR2 YNNKEL (reference sequence). Trimming removed 0 bases from V and 4 bases from J; junction bases left unmatched: 4. The chain's CDR3 is CASSQDSGGVYEQYF. Written as DNA, the CDR3 is TGTGCCAGCAGCCAAGATAGCGGGGGTGTTTACGAGCAGTACTTC.